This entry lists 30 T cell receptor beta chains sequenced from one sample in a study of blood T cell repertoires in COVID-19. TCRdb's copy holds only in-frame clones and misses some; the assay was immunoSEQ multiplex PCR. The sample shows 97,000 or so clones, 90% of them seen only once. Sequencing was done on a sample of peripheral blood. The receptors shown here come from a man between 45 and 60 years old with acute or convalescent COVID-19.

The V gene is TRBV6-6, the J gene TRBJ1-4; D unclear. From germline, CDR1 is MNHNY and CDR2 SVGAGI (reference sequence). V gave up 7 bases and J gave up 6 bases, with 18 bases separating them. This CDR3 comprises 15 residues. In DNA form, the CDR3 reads TGTGCCAGCACCCATGACGGTAGCCATTATGAAAAACTGTTTTTT. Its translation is CASTHDGSHYEKLFF.

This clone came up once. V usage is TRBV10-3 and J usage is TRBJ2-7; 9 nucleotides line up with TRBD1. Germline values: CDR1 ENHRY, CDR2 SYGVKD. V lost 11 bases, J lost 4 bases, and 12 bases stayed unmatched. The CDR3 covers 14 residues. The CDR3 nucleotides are TGTGCCTCCAGGGCCCGGGACAGGGATTACGAGCAGTACTTC. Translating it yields CASRARDRDYEQYF.

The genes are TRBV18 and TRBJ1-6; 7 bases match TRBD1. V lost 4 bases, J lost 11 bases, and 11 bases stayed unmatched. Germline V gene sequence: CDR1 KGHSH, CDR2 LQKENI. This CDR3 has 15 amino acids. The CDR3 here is CASSHGTAETAPLHF. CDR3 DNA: TGTGCCAGCTCACACGGGACAGCCGAGACGGCACCCCTCCACTTT.

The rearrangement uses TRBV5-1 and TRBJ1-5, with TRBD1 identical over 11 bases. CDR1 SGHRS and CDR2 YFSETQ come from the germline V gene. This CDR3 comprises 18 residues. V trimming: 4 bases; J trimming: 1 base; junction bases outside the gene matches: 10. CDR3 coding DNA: TGCGCCAGCAGCCAGAGGACAGGGGGCATGTGGAGCAATCAGCCCCAGCATTTT. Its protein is CASSQRTGGMWSNQPQHF.

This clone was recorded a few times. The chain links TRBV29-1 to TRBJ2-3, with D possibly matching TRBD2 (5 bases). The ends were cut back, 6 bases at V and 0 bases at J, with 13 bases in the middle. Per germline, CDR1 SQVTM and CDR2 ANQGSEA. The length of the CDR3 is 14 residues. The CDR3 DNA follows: TGCAGCGTCGCGGGTCTTCAGAGCACAGATACGCAGTATTTT. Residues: CSVAGLQSTDTQYF.

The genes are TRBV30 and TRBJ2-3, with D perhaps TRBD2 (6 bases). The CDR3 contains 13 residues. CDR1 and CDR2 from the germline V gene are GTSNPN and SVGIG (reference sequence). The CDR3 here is CAESSAGADTQYF. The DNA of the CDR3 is TGTGCGGAGTCTAGCGCCGGAGCAGATACGCAGTATTTT.

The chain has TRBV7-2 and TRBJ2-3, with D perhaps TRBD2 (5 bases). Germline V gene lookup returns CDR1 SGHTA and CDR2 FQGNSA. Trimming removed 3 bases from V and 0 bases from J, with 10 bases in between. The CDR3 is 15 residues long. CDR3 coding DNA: TGTGCCAGCAGCTTCAGACTACCAAGCACAGATACGCAGTATTTT. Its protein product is CASSFRLPSTDTQYF.

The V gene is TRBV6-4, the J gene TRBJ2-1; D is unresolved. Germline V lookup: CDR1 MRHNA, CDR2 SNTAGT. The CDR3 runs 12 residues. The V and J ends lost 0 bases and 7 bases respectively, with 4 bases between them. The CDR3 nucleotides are TGTGCCAGCAGTGACTCACAGAATGAGCAGTTCTTC. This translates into CASSDSQNEQFF.

The CDR3 protein is CASSYSGREETQYF. DNA of the CDR3: TGTGCCAGCAGTTATAGCGGGAGGGAAGAGACCCAGTACTTC. V gene TRBV6-2 or TRBV6-3 combines with J gene TRBJ2-5; TRBD2 agrees at 11 bases. The germline V gene has CDR1 MNHEY and CDR2 SVGEGT. CDR3 size: 14 residues. After removal of 3 bases from V and 3 bases from J, the junction contained 0 bases not matched to a gene.

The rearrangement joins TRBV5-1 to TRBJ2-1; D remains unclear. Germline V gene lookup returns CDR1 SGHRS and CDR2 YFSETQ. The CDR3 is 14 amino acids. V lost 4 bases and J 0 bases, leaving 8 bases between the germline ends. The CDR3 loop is CASSGVNSYNEQFF. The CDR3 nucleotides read TGCGCCAGCAGCGGAGTCAACTCCTACAATGAGCAGTTCTTC.

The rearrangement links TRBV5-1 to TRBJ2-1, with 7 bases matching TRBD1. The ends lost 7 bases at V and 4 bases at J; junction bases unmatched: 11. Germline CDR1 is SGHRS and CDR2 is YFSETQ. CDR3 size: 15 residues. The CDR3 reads CASGGQVEVYNEQFF. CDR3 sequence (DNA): TGCGCCAGCGGAGGACAGGTCGAGGTGTACAATGAGCAGTTCTTC.

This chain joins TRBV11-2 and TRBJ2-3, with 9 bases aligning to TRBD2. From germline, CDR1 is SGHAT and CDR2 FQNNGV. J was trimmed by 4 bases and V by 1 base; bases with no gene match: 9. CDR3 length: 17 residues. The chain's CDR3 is CASSLGGSGRVADTQYF. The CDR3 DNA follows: TGTGCCAGCAGCTTAGGGGGTAGCGGGAGAGTGGCAGATACGCAGTATTTT.

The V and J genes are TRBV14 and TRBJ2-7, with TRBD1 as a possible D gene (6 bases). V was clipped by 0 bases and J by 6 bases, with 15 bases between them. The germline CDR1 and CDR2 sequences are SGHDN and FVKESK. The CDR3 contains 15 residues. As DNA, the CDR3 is TGTGCCAGCAGCCAAGATTCGGCAGTGGGGGCCGAGCAGTACTTC. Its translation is CASSQDSAVGAEQYF.

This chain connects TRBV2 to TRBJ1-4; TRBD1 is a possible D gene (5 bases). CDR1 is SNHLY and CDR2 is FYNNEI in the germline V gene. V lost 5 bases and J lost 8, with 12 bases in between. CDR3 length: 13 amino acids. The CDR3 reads CASSFRVVEKLFF. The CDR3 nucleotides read TGTGCCAGCAGTTTCAGGGTCGTCGAAAAACTGTTTTTT.

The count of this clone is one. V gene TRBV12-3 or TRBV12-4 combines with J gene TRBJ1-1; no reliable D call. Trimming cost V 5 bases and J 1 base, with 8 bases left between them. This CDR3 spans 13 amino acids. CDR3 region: CASSDTGNTEAFF. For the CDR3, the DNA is TGTGCCAGCAGTGATACGGGGAACACTGAAGCTTTCTTT.

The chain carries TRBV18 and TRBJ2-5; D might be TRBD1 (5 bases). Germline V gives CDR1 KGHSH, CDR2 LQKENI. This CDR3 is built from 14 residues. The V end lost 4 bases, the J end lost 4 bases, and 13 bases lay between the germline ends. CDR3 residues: CASSQAGLAETQYF. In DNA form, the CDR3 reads TGTGCCAGCTCACAAGCAGGGTTGGCAGAGACCCAGTACTTC. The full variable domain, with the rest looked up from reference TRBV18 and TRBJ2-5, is NAGVMQNPRHLVRRRGQEARLRCSPMKGHSHVYWYRQLPEEGLKFMVYLQKENIIDESGMPKERFSAEFPKEGPSILRIQQVVRGDSAAYFCASSQAGLAETQYFGPGTRLLVL.

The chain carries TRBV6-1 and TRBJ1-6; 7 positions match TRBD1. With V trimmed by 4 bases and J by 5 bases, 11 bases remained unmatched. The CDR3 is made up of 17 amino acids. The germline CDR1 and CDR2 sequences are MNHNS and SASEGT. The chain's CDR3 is CASSGTGVTGHNSPLHF. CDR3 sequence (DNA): TGTGCCAGCAGTGGGACGGGGGTGACAGGGCATAATTCACCCCTCCACTTT.

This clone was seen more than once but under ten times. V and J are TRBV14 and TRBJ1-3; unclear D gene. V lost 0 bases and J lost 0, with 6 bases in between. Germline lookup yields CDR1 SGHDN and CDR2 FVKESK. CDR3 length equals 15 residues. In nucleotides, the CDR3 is TGTGCCAGCAGCCAAGATCGCGTCTCTGGAAACACCATATATTTT. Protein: CASSQDRVSGNTIYF.

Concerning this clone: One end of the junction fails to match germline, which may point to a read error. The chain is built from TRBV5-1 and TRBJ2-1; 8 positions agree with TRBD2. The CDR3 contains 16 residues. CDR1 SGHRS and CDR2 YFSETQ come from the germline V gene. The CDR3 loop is CASSRTGGSSFNEQFF. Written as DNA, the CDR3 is TGCGCCAGCAGCAGGACGGGGGGGAGCTCCTTCAATGAGCAGTTCTTC.

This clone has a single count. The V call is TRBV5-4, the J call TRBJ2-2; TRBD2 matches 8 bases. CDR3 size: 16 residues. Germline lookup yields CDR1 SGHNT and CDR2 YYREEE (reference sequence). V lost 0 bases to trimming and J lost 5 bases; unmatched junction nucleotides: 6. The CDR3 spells CASSLGLAGFTGELFF. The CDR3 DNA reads TGTGCCAGCAGCTTGGGGCTAGCGGGTTTTACCGGGGAGCTGTTTTTT.

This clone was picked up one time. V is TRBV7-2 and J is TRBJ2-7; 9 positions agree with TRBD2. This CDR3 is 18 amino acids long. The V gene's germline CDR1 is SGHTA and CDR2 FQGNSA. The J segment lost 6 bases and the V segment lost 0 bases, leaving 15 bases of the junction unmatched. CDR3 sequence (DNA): TGTGCCAGCAGCTTAGCGGTCGGGGGAGTAGCGGGAGTTGGCGAGCAGTACTTC. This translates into CASSLAVGGVAGVGEQYF.

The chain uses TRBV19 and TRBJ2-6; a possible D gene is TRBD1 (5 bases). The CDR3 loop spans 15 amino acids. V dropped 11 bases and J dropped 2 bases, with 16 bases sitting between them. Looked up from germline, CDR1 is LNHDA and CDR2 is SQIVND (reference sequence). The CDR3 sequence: CASTTPRAGANVLTF. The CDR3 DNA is TGTGCCTCTACTACGCCCAGGGCTGGGGCCAACGTCCTGACTTTC.

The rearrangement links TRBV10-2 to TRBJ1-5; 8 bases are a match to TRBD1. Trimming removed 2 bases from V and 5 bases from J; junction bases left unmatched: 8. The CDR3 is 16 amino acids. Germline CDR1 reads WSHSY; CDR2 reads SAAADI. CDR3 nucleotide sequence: TGCGCCAGCAGTGAGCCCGGACAGGGCAGTTATCAGCCCCAGCATTTT. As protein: CASSEPGQGSYQPQHF.

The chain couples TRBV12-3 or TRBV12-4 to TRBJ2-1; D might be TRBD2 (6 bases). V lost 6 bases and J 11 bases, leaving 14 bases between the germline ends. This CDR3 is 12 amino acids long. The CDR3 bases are TGTGCCAGCAGATACCGGGGGACCAAGCAGTTCTTC. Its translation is CASRYRGTKQFF.

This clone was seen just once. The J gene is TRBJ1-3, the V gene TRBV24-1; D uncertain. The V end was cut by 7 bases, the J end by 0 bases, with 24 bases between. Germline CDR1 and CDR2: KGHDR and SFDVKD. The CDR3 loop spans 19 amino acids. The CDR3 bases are TGTGCCACCAGCGCACTCCAAGAGTACCGGGCGGGCTCTGGAAACACCATATATTTT. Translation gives CATSALQEYRAGSGNTIYF.

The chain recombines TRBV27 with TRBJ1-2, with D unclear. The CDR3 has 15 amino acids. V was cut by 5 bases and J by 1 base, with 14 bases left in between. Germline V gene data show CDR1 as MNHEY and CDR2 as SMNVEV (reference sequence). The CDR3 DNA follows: TGTGCCAGCAGTCCCACCATTCTGCGTAACTATGGCTACACCTTC. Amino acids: CASSPTILRNYGYTF.

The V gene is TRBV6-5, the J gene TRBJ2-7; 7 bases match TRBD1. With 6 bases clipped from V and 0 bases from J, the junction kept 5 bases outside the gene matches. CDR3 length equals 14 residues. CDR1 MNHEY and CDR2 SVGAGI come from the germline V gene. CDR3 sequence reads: CASSSQGVSYEQYF. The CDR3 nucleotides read TGTGCCAGCAGCTCCCAGGGGGTCTCCTACGAGCAGTACTTC.

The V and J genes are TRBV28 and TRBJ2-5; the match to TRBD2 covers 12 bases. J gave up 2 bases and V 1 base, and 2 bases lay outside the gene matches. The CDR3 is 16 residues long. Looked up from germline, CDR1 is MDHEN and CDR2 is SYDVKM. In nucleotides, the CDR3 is TGTGCCAGCAGTTTATTCGGACTAGCGGGACAAGAGACCCAGTACTTC. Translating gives CASSLFGLAGQETQYF.

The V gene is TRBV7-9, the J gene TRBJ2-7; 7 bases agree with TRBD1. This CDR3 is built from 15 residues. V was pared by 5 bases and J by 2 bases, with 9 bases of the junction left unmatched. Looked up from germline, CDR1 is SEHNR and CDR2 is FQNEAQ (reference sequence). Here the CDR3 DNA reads TGTGCCAGCAGCAACAAACAGGGGCCTACCTACGAGCAGTACTTC. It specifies CASSNKQGPTYEQYF.

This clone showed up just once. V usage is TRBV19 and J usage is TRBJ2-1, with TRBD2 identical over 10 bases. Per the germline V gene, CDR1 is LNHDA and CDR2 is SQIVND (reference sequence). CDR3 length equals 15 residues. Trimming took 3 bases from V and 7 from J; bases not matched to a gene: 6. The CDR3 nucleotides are TGTGCCAGTAGTATGAGCGGGAGGGCCCAAAATGAGCAGTTCTTC. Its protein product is CASSMSGRAQNEQFF.